A selection of T cell receptor beta chains follows, all from one sample in a study of blood T cell repertoires in COVID-19. Libraries were prepared by immunoSEQ multiplex PCR; TCRdb keeps only in-frame clonotypes and omits some of them. The data show around 400,000 clones, with 88% seen just once and approximately 1.5% held by the top ten. The specimen sequenced was PBMCs or T cells enriched from blood (not recorded which). These receptors came from a young woman who had been exposed to COVID-19. Each CDR3 is given with its conserved first and last residue. The order of the fields is D gene, J gene, V gene, clone size, CDR3 protein, CDR3 DNA. The D gene is left open where the match is weak. Clone size is not always given. Where it is, it says once, few, many or a class for expanded clones.

>-|TRBJ1-1|TRBV5-4|-
CASSLDFQGLYTEAFF
TGTGCCAGCAGCTTGGATTTCCAAGGACTTTACACTGAAGCTTTCTTT
>TRBD2|TRBJ2-3|TRBV5-1|once
CASSLAGLAGAGDTQYF
TGCGCCAGCAGCTTGGCTGGCCTAGCGGGAGCTGGAGATACGCAGTATTTT
>-|TRBJ2-1|TRBV6-5|-
CASRRGTFNEQFF
TGTGCCAGCAGAAGAGGGACTTTCAATGAGCAGTTCTTC
>TRBD1|TRBJ1-5|TRBV2|-
CASSELPDRALEQPQHF
TGTGCCAGCAGTGAACTACCGGACAGGGCCTTGGAACAGCCCCAGCATTTT
>TRBD1|TRBJ1-4|TRBV24-1|-
CATSDSGTGGEKLFF
TGTGCCACCAGTGACTCCGGGACAGGGGGTGAAAAACTGTTTTTT
>TRBD2|TRBJ2-5|TRBV18|-
CASSPSRGTLEETQYF
TGTGCCAGCTCACCTTCGCGGGGGACCCTTGAGGAGACCCAGTACTTC
>TRBD1|TRBJ1-2|TRBV2|-
CASSWTGQGGYTF
TGTGCCAGCAGTTGGACAGGGCAGGGCGGCTACACCTTC
>TRBD1|TRBJ2-3|TRBV27|-
CASSFFGTGGFDTQYF
TGTGCCAGCAGTTTTTTTGGAACAGGGGGCTTTGATACGCAGTATTTT
>-|TRBJ1-1|TRBV19|-
CASTQDRLNTEAFF
TGTGCCAGTACCCAGGACAGACTGAACACTGAAGCTTTCTTT
>-|TRBJ2-7|TRBV7-9|-
CASSHGGDQPREQYF
TGTGCCAGCAGCCACGGCGGGGACCAGCCCCGGGAGCAGTACTTC
>-|TRBJ1-2|TRBV10-2|-
CASTPQGGNYGYTF
TGCGCCAGCACCCCGCAGGGAGGTAACTATGGCTACACCTTC
>-|TRBJ1-5|TRBV11-2|-
CASSPSGGPSNQPQHF
TGTGCCAGCAGCCCTAGCGGGGGGCCTAGCAATCAGCCCCAGCATTTT
>-|TRBJ2-7|TRBV6-2/TRBV6-3|-
CASSYGEEGYEQYF
TGTGCCAGCAGTTACGGGGAGGAAGGCTACGAGCAGTACTTC
>-|TRBJ2-2|TRBV9|-
CASSVLAGVDTGELFF
TGTGCCAGCAGCGTACTAGCAGGGGTCGACACCGGGGAGCTGTTTTTT
>-|TRBJ2-3|TRBV20-1|-
CSARVLYTQYF
TGCAGTGCTAGAGTACTTTATACGCAGTATTTT
>TRBD1|TRBJ1-1|TRBV6-1|-
CASSETGGLNTEAFF
TGTGCCAGCAGTGAAACAGGGGGCCTGAACACTGAAGCTTTCTTT
>TRBD2|TRBJ2-7|TRBV7-9|-
CASSLGLAELSSYEQYF
TGTGCCAGCAGCTTAGGACTAGCGGAACTAAGCTCCTACGAGCAGTACTTC
>TRBD2|TRBJ2-3|TRBV30|-
CAWNRGGRTDTQYF
TGTGCCTGGAACCGCGGGGGGCGGACAGATACGCAGTATTTT
>-|TRBJ1-1|TRBV29-1|-
CSVVGGNTEAFF
TGCAGCGTGGTCGGGGGGAACACTGAAGCTTTCTTT
>TRBD2|TRBJ2-3|TRBV11-2|-
CASTFVGGAWTDTQYF
TGTGCCAGCACCTTTGTCGGGGGGGCATGGACAGATACGCAGTATTTT
>-|TRBJ1-4|TRBV6-1|-
CASSERGKWATNEKLFF
TGTGCCAGCAGTGAAAGGGGGAAGTGGGCAACTAATGAAAAACTGTTTTTT
>-|TRBJ1-1|TRBV18|-
CASSRSHLNTEAFF
TGTGCCAGCTCACGTTCACACCTGAACACTGAAGCTTTCTTT
>TRBD2|TRBJ2-3|TRBV4-3|-
CASSQEGLAGRSGSTDTQYF
TGCGCCAGCAGCCAAGAAGGCCTAGCGGGCCGATCAGGTAGCACAGATACGCAGTATTTT
>TRBD2|TRBJ2-3|TRBV9|-
CASSIGLALYTDTQYF
TGTGCCAGCAGCATCGGACTAGCGCTTTACACAGATACGCAGTATTTT
>TRBD1|TRBJ1-2|TRBV6-4|-
CASSDLYDRGGRNGYTF
TGTGCCAGCAGTGACTTATATGACAGGGGAGGGAGGAATGGCTACACCTTC
>-|TRBJ1-5|TRBV27|-
CASSFSSGAGQPQHF
TGTGCCAGCAGTTTTTCTTCAGGGGCCGGTCAGCCCCAGCATTTT
>-|TRBJ1-5|TRBV19|-
CASSNGQTSNQPQHF
TGTGCCAGTAGTAATGGACAGACTAGCAATCAGCCCCAGCATTTT
>-|TRBJ1-6|TRBV4-2|-
CASSQDLGRALHF
TGTGCCAGCAGCCAAGATCTAGGCCGGGCCCTCCACTTT
>-|TRBJ2-2|TRBV15|-
CATSSTGELFF
TGTGCCACCAGCTCTACCGGGGAGCTGTTTTTT
>-|TRBJ1-1|TRBV5-4|-
CASTSSTEAFF
TGTGCCAGCACCTCGTCCACTGAAGCTTTCTTT
>-|TRBJ1-3|TRBV19|-
CASSTTGGISGNTIYF
TGTGCCAGTAGTACTACCGGAGGGATCTCTGGAAACACCATATATTTT
>TRBD1|TRBJ1-2|TRBV5-1|once
CASSPEMGQGHGYTF
TGCGCCAGCAGCCCGGAGATGGGACAGGGCCATGGCTACACCTTC
>TRBD2|TRBJ2-7|TRBV4-2|-
CASSQLPAGANEQYF
TGTGCCAGCAGCCAACTCCCAGCGGGAGCCAACGAGCAGTACTTC
>-|TRBJ1-1|TRBV27|-
CASSPWGGTEAFF
TGTGCCAGCAGTCCATGGGGGGGTACTGAAGCTTTCTTT
>TRBD1|TRBJ2-5|TRBV18|-
CASSLGQGTLQVGQYF
TGTGCCAGCTCACTCGGACAGGGTACCCTCCAAGTGGGCCAGTACTTC
>-|TRBJ2-1|TRBV4-1|-
CASSQAETDDLYEQFF
TGCGCCAGCAGCCAAGCTGAAACAGATGATTTGTATGAGCAGTTCTTC
>TRBD1|TRBJ2-3|TRBV27|-
CASSFRAGGYVDTQYF
TGTGCCAGCAGTTTTCGTGCAGGGGGCTATGTAGATACGCAGTATTTT
>TRBD2|TRBJ2-7|TRBV5-1|-
CASSLGGTSGRSAEQYF
TGCGCCAGCAGCTTGGGTGGGACTAGCGGGAGGTCGGCCGAGCAGTACTTC
>TRBD2|TRBJ2-1|TRBV28|-
CAASPGGASGNEQFF
TGTGCCGCCTCTCCCGGGGGGGCCTCGGGCAATGAGCAGTTCTTC
>TRBD2|TRBJ2-2|TRBV7-6|few
CASSPRDFEREARTGELFF
TGTGCCAGCAGCCCTAGAGACTTCGAGCGGGAGGCGCGGACCGGGGAGCTGTTTTTT
>-|TRBJ1-2|TRBV5-6|once
CASSSGLFLIEGYTF
TGTGCCAGCAGCTCGGGACTTTTCCTCATAGAGGGCTACACCTTC
>TRBD2|TRBJ2-1|TRBV18|once
CASSPTSANNEQFF
TGTGCCAGCTCACCGACTAGCGCAAACAATGAGCAGTTCTTC
>-|TRBJ1-2|TRBV7-2|-
CASSLDRAGYTF
TGTGCCAGCAGCTTAGACAGGGCTGGCTACACCTTC
>-|TRBJ2-7|TRBV6-1|-
CASNELGSIYEQYF
TGTGCCAGCAATGAACTAGGTTCCATCTACGAGCAGTACTTC
>TRBD1|TRBJ2-2|TRBV5-1|-
CASSVPRDSYTGELFF
TGCGCCAGCAGCGTCCCCCGGGACAGCTACACCGGGGAGCTGTTTTTT
>-|TRBJ2-1|TRBV19|-
CASSFLSNEQFF
TGTGCCAGTAGTTTCCTTTCCAATGAGCAGTTCTTC
>-|TRBJ2-7|TRBV3-1/TRBV3-2|-
CASSQGDTYEQYF
TGTGCCAGCAGCCAAGGGGACACCTACGAGCAGTACTTC
>-|TRBJ1-5|TRBV28|-
CASSLQVFYQPQHF
TGTGCCAGCAGTTTACAGGTTTTCTATCAGCCCCAGCATTTT
>TRBD1|TRBJ2-3|TRBV10-2|-
CASSPYPGQGRDTDTQYF
TGCGCCAGCAGCCCCTATCCGGGACAGGGGAGAGACACAGATACGCAGTATTTT
>TRBD1|TRBJ2-7|TRBV28|-
CASNSPGGPYEQYF
TGTGCCAGCAATTCTCCAGGGGGCCCCTACGAGCAGTACTTC
>TRBD2|TRBJ2-3|TRBV9|-
CASSVGLAADTQYF
TGTGCCAGCAGCGTCGGACTAGCGGCGGATACGCAGTATTTT
>-|TRBJ2-2|TRBV4-3|-
CASSQGRELFF
TGCGCCAGCTCGCAGGGGAGGGAGCTGTTTTTT
>TRBD1|TRBJ2-7|TRBV9|few
CASSAGTGTGVLEQYF
TGTGCCAGCAGCGCAGGGACCGGGACAGGGGTTCTCGAGCAGTACTTC
>TRBD1|TRBJ1-5|TRBV6-5|-
CASRADRGVRPQHF
TGTGCCAGCAGGGCCGACAGGGGAGTGAGGCCCCAGCATTTT
>TRBD2|TRBJ2-5|TRBV6-5|-
CASSSPGPGGETQYF
TGTGCCAGCAGTTCCCCCGGGCCGGGGGGAGAGACCCAGTACTTC
>-|TRBJ1-1|TRBV7-8|-
CASSSRGLNTEAFF
TGTGCCAGCAGCTCCAGGGGTCTGAACACTGAAGCTTTCTTT
>TRBD2|TRBJ2-7|TRBV19|-
CASSQLAGGYEQYF
TGTGCCAGTAGTCAACTAGCGGGGGGCTACGAGCAGTACTTC
>TRBD2|TRBJ2-7|TRBV19|-
CASSGGLAGYYEQYF
TGTGCCAGTAGTGGGGGACTAGCGGGCTACTACGAGCAGTACTTC
>-|TRBJ2-7|TRBV29-1|-
CSGQQGPYEQYF
TGCAGCGGGCAACAGGGTCCCTACGAGCAGTACTTC